The 22 T cell receptor beta chains below come from one sample, sequenced in a study of blood T cell repertoires in COVID-19. Method: immunoSEQ multiplex PCR; TCRdb's copy keeps in-frame clones and lacks some. The sample lists about 360,000 clones; 86% were seen once. Sequenced material: peripheral blood. The source is a woman in her sixties or seventies with COVID-19, enrolled during active disease.

The chain is built from TRBV27 and TRBJ2-3; 11 positions agree with TRBD2. V dropped 5 bases and J dropped 3; count of bases not matched to a gene: 10. This CDR3 is built from 17 residues. CDR1 MNHEY and CDR2 SMNVEV come from the germline V gene (reference sequence). The CDR3 protein is CASSQGRVAGGTDTQYF. Written as DNA, the CDR3 is TGTGCCAGCAGTCAAGGGAGAGTAGCGGGGGGGACAGATACGCAGTATTTT.

This rearrangement joins TRBV9 to TRBJ1-2; D may be TRBD1 (5 bases). The length of the CDR3 is 16 residues. Germline V CDR1 and CDR2: SGDLS, YYNGEE. Trimming took off 0 bases at V and 8 bases at J, with 20 bases between the two ends. Here the CDR3 DNA reads TGTGCCAGCAGCGTAGACCAGGGCCCTGGGAAGTGGGGCTACACCTTC. Residues: CASSVDQGPGKWGYTF.

This sequence joins TRBV5-4 and TRBJ2-7, with 9 bases identical to TRBD1. Germline V gene sequence: CDR1 SGHNT, CDR2 YYREEE (reference sequence). The CDR3 length is 15 residues. V lost 5 bases to trimming and J lost 0 bases; unmatched junction nucleotides: 6. The CDR3 nucleotides read TGTGCCAGCAGGCCCGGGACAGGGATCTCCTACGAGCAGTACTTC. The encoded protein is CASRPGTGISYEQYF.

The chain is built from TRBV27 and TRBJ1-1; 7 nucleotides line up with TRBD1. Germline values: CDR1 MNHEY, CDR2 SMNVEV (reference sequence). Trimming took 4 bases from V and 4 from J; bases not matched to a gene: 9. The length of the CDR3 is 15 residues. DNA of the CDR3: TGTGCCAGCAGTTCAGGGGGTAAAAGGATCACTGAAGCTTTCTTT. This codes for CASSSGGKRITEAFF.

The genes are TRBV6-5 and TRBJ2-7; 7 nucleotides agree with TRBD1. The junction had 8 bases not matched to a gene; V was cut back by 6 bases and J by 0 bases. This CDR3 spans 15 amino acids. Germline V gene data show CDR1 as MNHEY and CDR2 as SVGAGI. The CDR3 sequence: CASSRGGEVSYEQYF. CDR3 nucleotides: TGTGCCAGCAGCCGAGGGGGCGAAGTCTCCTACGAGCAGTACTTC.

The chain uses TRBV7-2 and TRBJ2-5; 9 bases align to TRBD1. The J segment lost 5 bases and the V segment lost 0 bases, leaving 1 base of the junction unmatched. From germline, CDR1 is SGHTA and CDR2 FQGNSA. CDR3 length: 14 amino acids. In DNA, the CDR3 is TGTGCCAGCAGCTTAGCGGACAGGGGTGAGACCCAGTACTTC. This encodes CASSLADRGETQYF.

This clone was observed a single time. DNA of the CDR3: TGTGCCAGCAGTTTTACGAGGCGAGAGACCCAGTACTTC. This translates into CASSFTRRETQYF. The chain joins TRBV12-3 or TRBV12-4 to TRBJ2-5; D gene ambiguous. The V and J ends lost 3 bases and 4 bases respectively, with 9 bases between them. CDR3 length: 13 amino acids.

The chain couples TRBV19 to TRBJ1-1; D not resolved. Per germline, CDR1 LNHDA and CDR2 SQIVND (reference sequence). The germline V and J ends were trimmed by 8 bases and 3 bases, with 13 bases remaining between them. The CDR3 length is 13 residues. The CDR3 is CASQEGRYTEAFF. In DNA, the CDR3 is TGTGCCAGTCAGGAGGGAAGGTACACTGAAGCTTTCTTT.

The rearrangement uses TRBV6-2 or TRBV6-3 and TRBJ1-2; no reliable D call. Germline values: CDR1 MNHEY, CDR2 SVGEGT. The CDR3 contains 16 residues. With 5 bases removed from V and 1 base from J, the gap between germline ends came to 17 bases. The CDR3 DNA is TGTGCCAGCAGTCCCCCCCCCTGGCTGAATAACTATGGCTACACCTTC. Encoded protein: CASSPPPWLNNYGYTF.

The chain couples TRBV7-7 to TRBJ2-3; TRBD2 aligns across 10 bases. The length of the CDR3 is 20 residues. From germline, CDR1 is SSHAT and CDR2 FNYEAQ (reference sequence). V gave up 1 base and J gave up 0 bases; unmatched junction bases: 13. CDR3 sequence (DNA): TGTGCCAGCAGCTTAGACCTTAGCGGGGGGCCCCAAACTAGCACAGATACGCAGTATTTT. This codes for CASSLDLSGGPQTSTDTQYF.

This clone was observed a handful of times. V usage is TRBV12-3 or TRBV12-4 and J usage is TRBJ2-5; unclear D gene. The CDR3 has 13 residues. The germline V and J ends were trimmed by 3 bases and 4 bases, with 9 bases remaining between them. The CDR3 spells CASSLGWSETQYF. DNA of the CDR3: TGTGCCAGCAGTTTGGGCTGGTCAGAGACCCAGTACTTC.

Written as DNA, the CDR3 is TGTGCCAGCAGCCAGACCGGCCAGGGTTCCTATGGCTACACCTTC. Translating gives CASSQTGQGSYGYTF. This chain connects TRBV4-2 to TRBJ1-2; D is perhaps TRBD1 (5 bases). The CDR3 has 15 amino acids. Deletions cut 3 bases from V and 4 bases from J, with 15 bases between. In germline, CDR1 is LGHNA, CDR2 YNFKEQ.

V usage is TRBV6-2 or TRBV6-3 and J usage is TRBJ1-6; D is perhaps TRBD1 (5 bases). This CDR3 is 16 amino acids long. Germline lookup yields CDR1 MNHEY and CDR2 SVGEGT. V lost 4 bases and J lost 9, with 19 bases in between. The CDR3 DNA follows: TGTGCCAGCAGTTTTACCCTCGGACATGCTGGTTCACCCCTCCACTTT. Its translation is CASSFTLGHAGSPLHF.

V usage is TRBV6-5 and J usage is TRBJ2-7; 8 bases are a match to TRBD1. CDR3 length: 14 amino acids. V was pared by 4 bases and J by 0 bases, with 2 bases of the junction left unmatched. The germline V gene has CDR1 MNHEY and CDR2 SVGAGI. The CDR3 is CASSWDRSSYEQYF. In nucleotides, the CDR3 is TGTGCCAGCAGTTGGGACAGGAGCTCCTACGAGCAGTACTTC.

The J gene is TRBJ2-7, the V gene TRBV5-1, with D possibly matching TRBD2 (5 bases). The ends were cut back, 3 bases at V and 4 bases at J, with 17 bases in the middle. CDR1 and CDR2 (germline): SGHRS, YFSETQ. This CDR3 is built from 15 residues. CDR3 loop: CASSSSRGRRYEQYF. Written as DNA, the CDR3 is TGCGCCAGCAGCTCTTCCCGGGGAAGGAGGTACGAGCAGTACTTC.

This chain uses TRBV12-3 or TRBV12-4 with TRBJ1-6, with D hard to call. Between the trimmed V and J ends, which lost 3 bases and 8 bases, there was a span of 8 bases. The CDR3 has 13 amino acids. For the CDR3, the DNA is TGTGCCAGCAGTTTCACAGAAGATTCACCCCTCCACTTT. Translated: CASSFTEDSPLHF.

The chain employs TRBV30 and TRBJ2-1; TRBD1 matches at 11 bases. The V gene's germline CDR1 is GTSNPN and CDR2 SVGIG (reference sequence). J lost 7 bases, V lost 5 bases, and 19 bases had no gene match. CDR3 length: 18 residues. CDR3 sequence reads: CAWATGTGGRRRRNEQFF. The CDR3 DNA sequence: TGTGCCTGGGCTACCGGGACAGGGGGACGAAGGCGACGTAATGAGCAGTTCTTC.

The V gene is TRBV9, the J gene TRBJ1-1; D uncertain. The V gene lost 6 bases and the J gene lost 4 bases, with 13 bases spanning the gap. The CDR3 loop spans 13 amino acids. Germline V lookup: CDR1 SGDLS, CDR2 YYNGEE. The CDR3 is CASTAPESTEAFF. Here the CDR3 DNA reads TGTGCCAGCACCGCCCCTGAGAGCACTGAAGCTTTCTTT.

This clone was detected only a few times. V usage is TRBV14 and J usage is TRBJ2-1; 7 bases map to TRBD1. CDR3 length: 15 residues. Germline-derived CDR1 and CDR2 are SGHDN and FVKESK. J was trimmed by 1 base and V by 4 bases; bases with no gene match: 4. CDR3 in amino acids: CASSRRQGSYNEQFF. The CDR3 bases are TGTGCCAGCAGCCGAAGACAGGGTTCCTACAATGAGCAGTTCTTC.

The chain couples TRBV15 to TRBJ2-1, with no clear D. Germline V gene lookup returns CDR1 LNHNV and CDR2 YYDKDF (reference sequence). Trimming took off 0 bases at V and 10 bases at J, with 7 bases between the two ends. The CDR3 consists of 12 residues. CDR3 amino acids: CATSRDGQEQFF. The CDR3 nucleotides read TGTGCCACCAGCAGAGATGGGCAGGAGCAGTTCTTC.

The chain recombines TRBV19 with TRBJ1-2; D is possibly TRBD1 (6 bases). Trimming left V 2 bases short and J 0 bases short, with 7 bases between. This CDR3 spans 14 amino acids. The germline V gene encodes CDR1 LNHDA and CDR2 SQIVND (reference sequence). The CDR3 DNA follows: TGTGCCAGTAGTATACGGACAGCTAACTATGGCTACACCTTC. Translating gives CASSIRTANYGYTF.

The rearrangement links TRBV9 to TRBJ2-5; 7 bases align to TRBD2. CDR1 SGDLS and CDR2 YYNGEE come from the germline V gene. V lost 0 bases to trimming and J lost 0 bases; unmatched junction nucleotides: 5. CDR3 length: 16 residues. CDR3 sequence: CASSVGGGIYQETQYF. The CDR3 nucleotides are TGTGCCAGCAGCGTAGGGGGGGGAATATACCAAGAGACCCAGTACTTC.